Sequencing of this T cell receptor (beta chain) was carried out in a study of Tregs in tolerant kidney transplant recipients. Using immunoSEQ multiplex PCR, the repertoire was profiled, and TCRdb retains in-frame clones only, with some absent. The sample has about 240,000 clones, about 80% seen once; the top ten hold over 0.5%. Points on this clone: The antigen is not known.

CD4+CD25+CD127- Tregs, CD4+CD25- non-Tregs, CD4 and CD8 cells were sorted. General observations from the study: Tregs expanded with activated donor B cells seemed most donor-specific. The small number of patients limits these findings pending further validation.

The V end was cut by 0 bases, the J end by 4 bases, with 14 bases between. From germline, CDR1 is MNHEY and CDR2 SVGAGI. The CDR3 is 16 residues long. The rearrangement joins TRBV6-5 to TRBJ2-3; D may match TRBD1 or TRBD2 (6 bases each). What was sequenced was CD4+ T cells from blood. The source of this sequence is a human donor in good health. CDR3 in DNA: TGTGCCAGCAGTTACTCGGGGGGCTTCTACGCAGATACGCAGTATTTT. Protein sequence: CASSYSGGFYADTQYF.